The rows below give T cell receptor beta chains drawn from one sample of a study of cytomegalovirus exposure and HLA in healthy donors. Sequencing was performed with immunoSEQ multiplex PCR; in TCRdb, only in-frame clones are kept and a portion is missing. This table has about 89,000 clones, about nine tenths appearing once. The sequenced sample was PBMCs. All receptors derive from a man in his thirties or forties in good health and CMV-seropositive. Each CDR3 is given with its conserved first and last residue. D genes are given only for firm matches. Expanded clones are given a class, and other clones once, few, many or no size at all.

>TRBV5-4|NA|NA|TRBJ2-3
CASSFRSAGTDTQYF
TGTGCCAGCAGCTTTAGAAGCGCCGGCACAGATACGCAGTATTTT
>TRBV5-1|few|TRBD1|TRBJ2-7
CASSPATGALTEQYF
TGCGCCAGCAGCCCGGCCACAGGGGCTCTTACTGAGCAGTACTTC
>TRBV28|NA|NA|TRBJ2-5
CASSRGGAGETQYF
TGTGCCAGCAGTAGAGGGGGCGCGGGGGAGACCCAGTACTTC
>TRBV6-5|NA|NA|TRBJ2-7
CASSYSTSGPSYEQYF
TGTGCCAGCAGTTACTCGACTTCCGGCCCTAGTTACGAGCAGTACTTC
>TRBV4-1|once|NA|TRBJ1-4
CASSQLADEKLFF
TGCGCCAGCAGCCAACTGGCGGATGAAAAACTGTTTTTT
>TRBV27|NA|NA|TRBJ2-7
CASSLGAGSYEQYF
TGTGCCAGCAGTTTAGGGGCGGGGTCCTACGAGCAGTACTTC
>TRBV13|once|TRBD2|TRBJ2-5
CASSPSGRFETQYF
TGTGCCAGCAGCCCTAGCGGCAGGTTCGAGACCCAGTACTTC
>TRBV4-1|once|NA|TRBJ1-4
CASSQAAGLGEKLFF
TGCGCCAGCAGCCAGGCCGCAGGGCTTGGTGAAAAACTGTTTTTT
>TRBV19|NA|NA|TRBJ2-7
CASSSYRESYEQYF
TGTGCCAGTAGTTCCTACAGGGAATCCTACGAGCAGTACTTC
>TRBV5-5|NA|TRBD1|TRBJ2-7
CASSLADRWGYEQYF
TGTGCCAGCAGCTTGGCGGACAGGTGGGGCTACGAGCAGTACTTC
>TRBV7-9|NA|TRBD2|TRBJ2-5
CASSLAGLAGETQYF
TGTGCCAGCAGCTTAGCTGGACTAGCGGGGGAGACCCAGTACTTC
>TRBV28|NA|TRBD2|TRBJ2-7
CASSLWSGRPYEQYF
TGTGCCAGCAGTTTATGGAGCGGGAGGCCCTACGAGCAGTACTTC
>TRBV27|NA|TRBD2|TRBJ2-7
CASSRRQRGPHEQYF
TGTGCCAGCAGCCGGAGACAGCGGGGGCCCCACGAGCAGTACTTC
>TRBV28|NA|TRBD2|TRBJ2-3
CASSSSGRRADTQYF
TGTGCCAGCAGTAGTAGCGGGAGAAGGGCAGATACGCAGTATTTT